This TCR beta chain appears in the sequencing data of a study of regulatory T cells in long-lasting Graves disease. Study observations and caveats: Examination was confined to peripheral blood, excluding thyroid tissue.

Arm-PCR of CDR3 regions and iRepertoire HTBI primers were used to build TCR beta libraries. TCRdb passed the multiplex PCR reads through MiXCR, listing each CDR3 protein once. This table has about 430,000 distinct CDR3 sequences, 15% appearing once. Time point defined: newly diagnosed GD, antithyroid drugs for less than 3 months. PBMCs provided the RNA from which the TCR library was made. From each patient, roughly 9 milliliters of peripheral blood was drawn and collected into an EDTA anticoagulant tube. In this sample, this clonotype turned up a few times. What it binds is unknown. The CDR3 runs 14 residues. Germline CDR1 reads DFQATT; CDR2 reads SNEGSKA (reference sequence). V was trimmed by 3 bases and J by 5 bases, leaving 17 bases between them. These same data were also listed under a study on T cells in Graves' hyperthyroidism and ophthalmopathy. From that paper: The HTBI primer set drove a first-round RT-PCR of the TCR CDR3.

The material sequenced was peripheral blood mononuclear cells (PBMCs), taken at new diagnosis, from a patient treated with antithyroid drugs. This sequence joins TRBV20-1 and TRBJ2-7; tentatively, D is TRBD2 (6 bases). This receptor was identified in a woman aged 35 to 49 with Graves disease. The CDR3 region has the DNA TGCAGTGCTAGGTTGCTAGCGAGAACGGACGAGCAGTACTTC. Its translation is CSARLLARTDEQYF.